This paragraph reports one T cell receptor beta chain. The antigen remains undetermined. The data were produced by immunoSEQ multiplex PCR, yet TCRdb's version contains in-frame clones alone and is incomplete. The sample holds 45,000 or so clones, approximately 90% seen once. This entry is derived from a study of PD-1 blockade in classical Hodgkin lymphoma. The sample's time point: newly diagnosed, previously untreated cHL patient sample. General study results and limits: Baseline TCR diversity was reportedly lower in newly diagnosed patients than healthy donors. The authors have not defined what causes the repertoire differences, possibly disease activity or prior therapy.

CDR3 length: 15 residues. Germline V gene sequence: CDR1 SGHNT, CDR2 YENEEA. Losses at the gene ends were 6 bases for V and 6 bases for J; bases not matched to a gene: 10. The clonotype originates from a human donor with classical Hodgkin lymphoma. The sample consisted of peripheral blood mononuclear cells (PBMCs). J is TRBJ2-2 and V is TRBV11-3; the match to TRBD2 covers 7 bases. The chain's CDR3 is CASSMGGREAGELFF. DNA for the CDR3: TGTGCCAGCAGTATGGGGGGGAGAGAGGCCGGGGAGCTGTTTTTT. Combining the CDR3 with reference TRBV11-3 and TRBJ2-2 gives the whole variable domain EAGVVQSPRYKIIEKKQPVAFWCNPISGHNTLYWYLQNLGQGPELLIRYENEEAVDDSQLPKDRFSAERLKGVDSTLKIQPAELGDSAVYLCASSMGGREAGELFFGEGSRLTVL.